Below, 30 T cell receptor beta chains from the same sample are listed, as sequenced in a study of T cell responses to AZD1222 COVID-19 vaccine. The protocol was immunoSEQ multiplex PCR, while the TCRdb copy is restricted to in-frame clones and leaves out a portion. The sample consists of 90,000 to 130,000 clones, roughly 90% of them appearing once. The material was peripheral blood, obtained on day 0 of MenACWY control vaccination. These receptors were taken from an adult in good health.

As regards this clone: The junction and the germline gene differ at one end; a read error may be behind it. CDR3 coding DNA: TGTGCCATCAGTGAGACGGACAGGGCGGCGGCTTTC. It specifies CAISETDRAAAF. The chain joins TRBV10-3 to TRBJ1-2; TRBD1 agrees at 8 bases. This CDR3 has 12 residues. Germline-derived CDR1 and CDR2 are ENHRY and SYGVKD.

V and J are TRBV11-2 and TRBJ1-1; D possibly corresponds to TRBD1 (6 bases). Looked up from germline, CDR1 is SGHAT and CDR2 is FQNNGV. CDR3 length: 15 amino acids. V was cut by 6 bases and J by 10 bases, with 24 bases left in between. The DNA for the CDR3 is TGTGCCAGCAGTACACAGGGTTACTCTCGGTCGGGAGCTTTCTTT. Translation: CASSTQGYSRSGAFF.

The J gene is TRBJ2-7, the V gene TRBV30, with D maybe TRBD1 (7 bases). Trimming left V 0 bases short and J 6 bases short, with 12 bases between. The CDR3 loop spans 13 amino acids. Germline V gene lookup returns CDR1 GTSNPN and CDR2 SVGIG (reference sequence). CDR3 sequence: CAWSVGRGVEQYF. The DNA for the CDR3 is TGTGCCTGGAGTGTAGGCAGGGGGGTCGAGCAGTACTTC.

This chain links TRBV6-4 with TRBJ1-2, with D possibly being TRBD1 (6 bases). Trimming removed 3 bases from V and 4 bases from J, with 12 bases in between. The CDR3 has 14 residues. Germline V gene lookup returns CDR1 MRHNA and CDR2 SNTAGT. The CDR3 DNA is TGTGCCAGCAGTGAAGGGGGGCTGAGCTATGGCTACACCTTC. It encodes CASSEGGLSYGYTF.

The chain has TRBV7-2 and TRBJ2-7, with 12 bases aligning to TRBD2. Trimming removed 4 bases from V and 3 bases from J; junction bases left unmatched: 1. The CDR3 consists of 14 residues. The germline V gene encodes CDR1 SGHTA and CDR2 FQGNSA. This CDR3 is CASSSSGGVYEQYF. The DNA for the CDR3 is TGTGCCAGCAGCTCTAGCGGGGGGGTCTACGAGCAGTACTTC.

The V call is TRBV10-2, the J call TRBJ2-1, with TRBD1 matching over 8 bases. V lost 5 bases and J lost 8; bases outside the gene matches: 11. Germline values: CDR1 WSHSY, CDR2 SAAADI. The CDR3 runs 15 residues. CDR3 residues: CASSWSGGSGYEQFF. Here the CDR3 DNA reads TGCGCCAGCAGTTGGTCAGGGGGCTCCGGCTATGAGCAGTTCTTC.

The chain employs TRBV5-4 and TRBJ2-2, with a possible D match to TRBD1 (5 bases). The CDR3 runs to 14 residues. CDR1 and CDR2 (germline): SGHNT, YYREEE (reference sequence). V lost 10 bases, J lost 4 bases, and 17 bases lay in between. The CDR3 DNA reads TGTGCCTTCCAGGCAAGACAGCTCACCGGGGAGCTGTTTTTT. Its translation: CAFQARQLTGELFF.

V is TRBV9 and J is TRBJ1-2; D is ambiguous. The CDR3 spans 13 residues. In germline, CDR1 is SGDLS, CDR2 YYNGEE. With 10 bases removed from V and 8 bases from J, the gap between germline ends came to 21 bases. The CDR3: CASERAPHQGYTF. For the CDR3, the DNA is TGTGCCTCGGAGCGGGCACCTCACCAGGGCTACACCTTC.

This chain connects TRBV4-2 to TRBJ2-5; D unresolved. The CDR3 length is 15 residues. Germline V gene lookup returns CDR1 LGHNA and CDR2 YNFKEQ. V lost 0 bases, J lost 4 bases, and 12 bases lay in between. Written as DNA, the CDR3 is TGTGCCAGCAGCCAAGATAGGGTAGGCGGAGAGACCCAGTACTTC. It yields the protein CASSQDRVGGETQYF.

The count of this clone is one. J is TRBJ2-2 and V is TRBV5-6; D is undetermined. The CDR3 runs 14 residues. Germline V lookup: CDR1 SGHDT, CDR2 YYEEEE. V lost 1 base to trimming and J lost 6 bases, with 10 bases between them. The CDR3 spells CASSLSISAGELFF. The DNA of the CDR3 is TGTGCCAGCAGCTTGTCAATTAGTGCCGGGGAGCTGTTTTTT. Together with reference TRBV5-6 and TRBJ2-2, the CDR3 gives the full variable domain: DAGVTQSPTHLIKTRGQQVTLRCSPKSGHDTVSWYQQALGQGPQFIFQYYEEEERQRGNFPDRFSGHQFPNYSSELNVNALLLGDSALYLCASSLSISAGELFFGEGSRLTVL.

The chain joins TRBV11-2 to TRBJ1-5, with TRBD1 as a possible D gene (6 bases). The germline V and J ends were trimmed by 1 base and 5 bases, with 9 bases remaining between them. The CDR3 has 14 amino acids. Germline values: CDR1 SGHAT, CDR2 FQNNGV. This CDR3 reads CASSLAGADQPQHF. CDR3 nucleotides: TGTGCCAGCAGCTTAGCGGGGGCGGATCAGCCCCAGCATTTT.

This clone was detected a few times. The J gene is TRBJ1-3, the V gene TRBV3-1 (or the pseudogene TRBV3-2); D is undetermined. V lost 0 bases and J lost 4, with 4 bases in between. CDR3 length: 13 amino acids. Germline loops: CDR1 LGHDT, CDR2 YNNKEL (reference sequence). The CDR3 protein is CASSQDRGNTIYF. In DNA form, the CDR3 reads TGTGCCAGCAGCCAAGACAGGGGAAACACCATATATTTT.

This chain uses TRBV5-1 with TRBJ1-1; D call uncertain. Germline CDR1 is SGHRS and CDR2 is YFSETQ. Trimming cost V 0 bases and J 4 bases, with 4 bases left between them. CDR3 length: 12 amino acids. The CDR3 sequence: CASSLEFTEAFF. The CDR3 nucleotides are TGCGCCAGCAGCTTGGAGTTCACTGAAGCTTTCTTT. Combining the CDR3 with reference TRBV5-1 and TRBJ1-1 gives the whole variable domain KAGVTQTPRYLIKTRGQQVTLSCSPISGHRSVSWYQQTPGQGLQFLFEYFSETQRNKGNFPGRFSGRQFSNSRSEMNVSTLELGDSALYLCASSLEFTEAFFGQGTRLTVV.

The chain is built from TRBV9 and TRBJ2-7, with D perhaps matching TRBD1 or TRBD2 (6 bases each). With 4 bases removed from V and 3 bases from J, the gap between germline ends came to 11 bases. Germline CDR1 SGDLS, CDR2 YYNGEE. The CDR3 has 13 amino acids. CDR3 in amino acids: CASSPGGDYEQYF. The DNA of the CDR3 is TGTGCCAGCAGCCCCGGGGGCGACTACGAGCAGTACTTC.

The chain links TRBV19 to TRBJ1-3; the D is unclear. The V end lost 5 bases, the J end lost 4 bases, and 9 bases lay between the germline ends. CDR1 LNHDA and CDR2 SQIVND come from the germline V gene (reference sequence). The CDR3 is 13 amino acids. The CDR3 reads CASSLGSGNTIYF. CDR3 nucleotides: TGTGCCAGTAGTTTGGGCAGCGGAAACACCATATATTTT.

As DNA, the CDR3 is TGTGCCAGCAGCTTGTCGGCAGGCCGAAAGACCCAGTACTTC. As protein: CASSLSAGRKTQYF. The V and J genes are TRBV5-6 and TRBJ2-5; the D is unclear. Per the germline V gene, CDR1 is SGHDT and CDR2 is YYEEEE. There are 14 residues in the CDR3. V lost 1 base, J lost 6 bases, and 13 bases lay in between.

This clone came up once. At the DNA level, this CDR3 is encoded by other sequences in the same sample as well. The rearrangement uses TRBV2 and TRBJ1-1; D may be TRBD1 (5 bases). Germline assignment: CDR1 SNHLY and CDR2 FYNNEI. The CDR3 has 13 residues. With 6 bases removed from V and 1 base from J, the gap between germline ends came to 9 bases. CDR3 in amino acids: CASSGDRNTEAFF. In DNA form, the CDR3 reads TGTGCCAGCAGCGGTGACAGGAACACTGAAGCTTTCTTT.

The V gene is TRBV10-3, the J gene TRBJ1-2; no clear D. This CDR3 spans 15 amino acids. V lost 4 bases and J lost 5, with 17 bases in between. In germline, CDR1 is ENHRY, CDR2 SYGVKD. Here the CDR3 DNA reads TGTGCCATCAGTGCCCCCCAGGTGGGCGGGTATGGCTACACCTTC. Its protein is CAISAPQVGGYGYTF.

The chain recombines TRBV14 with TRBJ1-1; D unclear. Per the germline V gene, CDR1 is SGHDN and CDR2 is FVKESK. Trimming left V 0 bases short and J 6 bases short, with 14 bases between. This CDR3 has 15 residues. CDR3 DNA sequence: TGTGCCAGCAGCCAAGAGGGGTGGGAAGAGGCTGAAGCTTTCTTT. This encodes CASSQEGWEEAEAFF.

The CDR3 reads CASSYSTPPALFF. The CDR3 coding sequence is TGTGCCAGCAGTTACTCCACTCCGCCCGCGCTGTTTTTT. The genes are TRBV6-2 or TRBV6-3 and TRBJ2-2; D is unresolved. CDR1 and CDR2 from the germline V gene are MNHEY and SVGEGT. The CDR3 is 13 amino acids. V was shortened by 0 bases and J by 13 bases, with 12 bases between the two germline ends.

The chain couples TRBV7-9 to TRBJ2-1; TRBD2 matches at 7 bases. Germline V CDR1 and CDR2: SEHNR, FQNEAQ (reference sequence). CDR3 length equals 14 residues. The V segment lost 3 bases and the J segment 4 bases; nucleotides outside the gene matches: 3. The CDR3 region has the DNA TGTGCCAGCAGCTTTCGGGGGGAGTACAATGAGCAGTTCTTC. This translates into CASSFRGEYNEQFF.

V usage is TRBV4-2 and J usage is TRBJ2-5; TRBD2 agrees at 9 bases. With 3 bases clipped from V and 4 bases from J, the junction kept 6 bases outside the gene matches. This CDR3 spans 15 amino acids. CDR1 is LGHNA, CDR2 YNFKEQ, per germline. In DNA form, the CDR3 reads TGTGCCAGCAGCCAGGTAGCGGGGGAGAGAGAGACCCAGTACTTC. Translation: CASSQVAGERETQYF.

The chain combines TRBV30 with TRBJ2-7; D remains ambiguous. Germline CDR1 is GTSNPN and CDR2 is SVGIG (reference sequence). Trimming left V 1 base short and J 4 bases short, with 11 bases between. The CDR3 totals 13 residues. The CDR3 nucleotides read TGTGCCTGGAGTGACCTCGGCCCTTACGAGCAGTACTTC. Its translation: CAWSDLGPYEQYF. The whole variable domain, remainder taken from reference TRBV30 and TRBJ2-7, is SQTIHQWPATLVQPVGSPLSLECTVEGTSNPNLYWYRQAAGRGLQLLFYSVGIGQISSEVPQNLSASRPQDRQFILSSKKLLLSDSGFYLCAWSDLGPYEQYFGPGTRLTVT.

The rearrangement links TRBV30 to TRBJ2-2; no firm D call. The V gene lost 3 bases and the J gene lost 0 bases, with 5 bases spanning the gap. The CDR3 is made up of 13 amino acids. Per the germline V gene, CDR1 is GTSNPN and CDR2 is SVGIG (reference sequence). The CDR3 reads CAWREPNTGELFF. CDR3 nucleotide sequence: TGTGCCTGGAGAGAGCCGAACACCGGGGAGCTGTTTTTT.

The chain has TRBV19 and TRBJ1-1, with D hard to call. Germline assignment: CDR1 LNHDA and CDR2 SQIVND (reference sequence). Deletions cut 3 bases from V and 1 base from J, with 9 bases between. This CDR3 is 14 amino acids long. Written as DNA, the CDR3 is TGTGCCAGTAGTATCGGGCAGCCGAACACTGAAGCTTTCTTT. It yields the protein CASSIGQPNTEAFF.

V gene TRBV5-1 combines with J gene TRBJ2-1, with 8 positions matching TRBD1. The trim removed 2 bases at V and 1 base at J, leaving 8 bases unmatched. CDR3 length equals 17 residues. CDR1 and CDR2 from the germline V gene are SGHRS and YFSETQ. This chain's CDR3 is CASSFGQGSPSYNEQFF. The CDR3 nucleotides are TGCGCCAGCAGCTTTGGACAGGGATCTCCGTCCTACAATGAGCAGTTCTTC.

J is TRBJ1-4 and V is TRBV5-1, with 8 bases lining up with TRBD1. V dropped 4 bases and J dropped 7; count of bases not matched to a gene: 6. CDR3 size: 14 residues. Germline V gene data show CDR1 as SGHRS and CDR2 as YFSETQ. Written as DNA, the CDR3 is TGCGCCAGCAGCCCCAGGGGGCTTAGTGAAAAACTGTTTTTT. This codes for CASSPRGLSEKLFF.

This clone was picked up a small number of times. J is TRBJ1-4 and V is TRBV5-1; TRBD1 agrees at 10 bases. Trimming cost V 8 bases and J 5 bases; bases outside gene matches: 12. CDR1 is SGHRS, CDR2 YFSETQ, per germline. The CDR3 covers 16 residues. CDR3 residues: CASKKAWTGGNEKLFF. For the CDR3, the DNA is TGCGCCAGTAAAAAAGCTTGGACAGGGGGAAATGAAAAACTGTTTTTT.

This clone was seen only a few times. The chain recombines TRBV4-2 with TRBJ1-1; unclear D gene. The CDR3 sequence is 15 residues long. CDR1 is LGHNA and CDR2 is YNFKEQ in the germline V gene. The V end lost 0 bases, the J end lost 3 bases, and 11 bases lay between the germline ends. CDR3 nucleotides: TGTGCCAGCAGCCAAGAAGGTTCGGGTTACACTGAAGCTTTCTTT. It yields the protein CASSQEGSGYTEAFF.

The gene calls are TRBV10-1 and TRBJ1-5; TRBD1 aligns across 7 bases. The CDR3 loop spans 13 amino acids. Germline loops: CDR1 WNHNN, CDR2 SYGVQD (reference sequence). The V gene end was trimmed by 5 bases and the J gene end by 4 bases; junction bases not matched to a gene: 2. Here the CDR3 DNA reads TGCGCCAGCAGTACAGGGGTGAATCAGCCCCAGCATTTT. This encodes CASSTGVNQPQHF.